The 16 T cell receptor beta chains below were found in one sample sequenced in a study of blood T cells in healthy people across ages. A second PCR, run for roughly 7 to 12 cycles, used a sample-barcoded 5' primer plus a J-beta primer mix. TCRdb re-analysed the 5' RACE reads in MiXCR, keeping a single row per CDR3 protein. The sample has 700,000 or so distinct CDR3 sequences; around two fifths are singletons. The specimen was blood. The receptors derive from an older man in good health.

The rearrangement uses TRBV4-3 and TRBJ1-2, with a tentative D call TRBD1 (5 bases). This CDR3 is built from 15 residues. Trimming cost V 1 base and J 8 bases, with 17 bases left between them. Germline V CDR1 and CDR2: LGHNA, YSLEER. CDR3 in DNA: TGCGCCAGCAGCCAAGGGAGCGCGGGTCGGGGGGGCTACACCTTC. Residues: CASSQGSAGRGGYTF.

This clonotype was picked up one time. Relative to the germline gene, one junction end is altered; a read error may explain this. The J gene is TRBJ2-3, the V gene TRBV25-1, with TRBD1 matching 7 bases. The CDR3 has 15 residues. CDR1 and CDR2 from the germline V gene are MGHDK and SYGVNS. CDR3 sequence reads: CAGSGWDSLTDTQYF. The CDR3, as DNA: TGTGCCGGCAGTGGGTGGGACAGTCTCACAGATACGCAGTATTTT.

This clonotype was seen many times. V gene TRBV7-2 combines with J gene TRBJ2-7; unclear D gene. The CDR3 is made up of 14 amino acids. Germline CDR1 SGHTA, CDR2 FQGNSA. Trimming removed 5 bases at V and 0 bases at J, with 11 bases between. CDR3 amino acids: CASSLGIHSYEQYF. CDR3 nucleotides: TGTGCCAGCAGCCTCGGTATCCACTCCTACGAGCAGTACTTC.

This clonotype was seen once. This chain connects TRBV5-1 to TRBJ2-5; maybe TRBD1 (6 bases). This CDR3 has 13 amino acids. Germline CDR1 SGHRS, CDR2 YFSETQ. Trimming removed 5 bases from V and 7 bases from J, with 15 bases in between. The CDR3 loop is CASRVSGDGTQYF. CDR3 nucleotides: TGCGCCAGCAGGGTCTCAGGGGACGGGACCCAGTACTTC.

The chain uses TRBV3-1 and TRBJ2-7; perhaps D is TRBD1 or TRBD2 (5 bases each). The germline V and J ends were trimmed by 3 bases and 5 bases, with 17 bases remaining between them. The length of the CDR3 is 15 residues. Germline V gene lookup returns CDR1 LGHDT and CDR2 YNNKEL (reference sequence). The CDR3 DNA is TGTGCCAGCAGCCACTTCTGGGAAGGGGACGACGAGCAGTACTTC. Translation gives CASSHFWEGDDEQYF.

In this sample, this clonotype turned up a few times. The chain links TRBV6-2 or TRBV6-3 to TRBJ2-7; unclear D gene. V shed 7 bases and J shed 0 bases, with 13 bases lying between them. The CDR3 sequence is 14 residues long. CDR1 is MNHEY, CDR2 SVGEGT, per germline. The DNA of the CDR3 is TGTGCCAGCAATGAAGACGGGCCCTCCTACGAGCAGTACTTC. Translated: CASNEDGPSYEQYF.

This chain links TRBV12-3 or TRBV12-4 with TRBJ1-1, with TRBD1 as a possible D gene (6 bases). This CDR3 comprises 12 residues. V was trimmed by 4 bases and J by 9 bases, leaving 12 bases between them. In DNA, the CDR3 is TGTGCCAGCAGTTCCCAGGGGTTTAAAGCTTTCTTT. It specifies CASSSQGFKAFF.

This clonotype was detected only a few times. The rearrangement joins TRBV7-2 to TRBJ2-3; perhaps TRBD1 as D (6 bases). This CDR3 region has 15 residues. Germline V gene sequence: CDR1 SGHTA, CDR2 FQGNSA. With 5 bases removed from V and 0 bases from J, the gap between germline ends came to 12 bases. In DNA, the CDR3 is TGTGCCAGCAGCGTCAGGGGTTGGAGCACAGATACGCAGTATTTT. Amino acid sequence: CASSVRGWSTDTQYF.

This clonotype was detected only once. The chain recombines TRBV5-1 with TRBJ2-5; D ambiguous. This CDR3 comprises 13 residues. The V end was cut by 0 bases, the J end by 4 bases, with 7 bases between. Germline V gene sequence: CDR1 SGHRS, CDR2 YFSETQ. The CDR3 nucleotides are TGCGCCAGCAGCTTGGGGTCGGTAGAGACCCAGTACTTC. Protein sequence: CASSLGSVETQYF.

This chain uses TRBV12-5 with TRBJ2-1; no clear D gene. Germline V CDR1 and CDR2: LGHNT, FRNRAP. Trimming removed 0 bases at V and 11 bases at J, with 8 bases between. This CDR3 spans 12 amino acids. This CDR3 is CASGLVLNKQFF. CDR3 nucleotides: TGTGCTAGTGGTTTGGTACTTAATAAGCAGTTCTTC.

CDR3 sequence reads: CSASGMGGSNGEQFF. In DNA, the CDR3 is TGCAGTGCGTCCGGAATGGGGGGCTCAAACGGGGAGCAGTTCTTC. V is TRBV20-1 and J is TRBJ2-1, with D perhaps matching TRBD1 or TRBD2 (6 bases each). The V end was cut by 6 bases, the J end by 10 bases, with 25 bases between. The germline gives CDR1 DFQATT, CDR2 SNEGSKA (reference sequence). The CDR3 loop spans 15 amino acids.

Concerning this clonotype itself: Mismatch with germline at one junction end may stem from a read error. The CDR3: CASSDPGGELAGGDTQYF. The CDR3, as DNA: TGCGCCAGCAGTGATCCCGGGGGAGAACTAGCGGGAGGGGATACACAGTATTTT. The V gene is TRBV10-1, the J gene TRBJ2-3; 13 bases are shared with TRBD2. The CDR3 sequence is 18 residues long. CDR1 is WNHNN, CDR2 SYGVQD, per germline (reference sequence).

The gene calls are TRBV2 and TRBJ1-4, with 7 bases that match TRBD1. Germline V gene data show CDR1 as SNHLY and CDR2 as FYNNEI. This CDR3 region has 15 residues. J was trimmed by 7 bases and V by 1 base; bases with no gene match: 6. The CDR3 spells CASSEVRGQSEKLFF. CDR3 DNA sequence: TGTGCCAGCAGTGAAGTGAGGGGGCAGAGTGAAAAACTGTTTTTT.

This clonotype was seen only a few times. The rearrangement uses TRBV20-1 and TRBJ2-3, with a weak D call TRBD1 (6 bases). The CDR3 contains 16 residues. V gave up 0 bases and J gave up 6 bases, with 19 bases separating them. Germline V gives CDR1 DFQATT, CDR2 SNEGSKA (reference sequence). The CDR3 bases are TGCAGTGCTAGAGATGAGGCAGGGGTCCTTCGGGATACGCAGTATTTT. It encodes CSARDEAGVLRDTQYF.

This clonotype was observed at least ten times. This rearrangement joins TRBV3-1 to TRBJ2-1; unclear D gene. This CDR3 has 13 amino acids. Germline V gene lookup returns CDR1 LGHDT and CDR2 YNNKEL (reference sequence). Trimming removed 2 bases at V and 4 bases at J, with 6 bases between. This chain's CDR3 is CASSQTLYNEQFF. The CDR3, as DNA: TGTGCCAGCAGCCAAACCCTATACAATGAGCAGTTCTTC.

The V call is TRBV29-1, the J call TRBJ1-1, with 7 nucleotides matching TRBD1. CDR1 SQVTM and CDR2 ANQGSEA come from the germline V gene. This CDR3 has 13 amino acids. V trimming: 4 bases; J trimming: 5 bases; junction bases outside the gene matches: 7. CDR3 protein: CSVGQGILTEAFF. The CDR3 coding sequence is TGCAGCGTTGGACAGGGAATACTGACTGAAGCTTTCTTT.